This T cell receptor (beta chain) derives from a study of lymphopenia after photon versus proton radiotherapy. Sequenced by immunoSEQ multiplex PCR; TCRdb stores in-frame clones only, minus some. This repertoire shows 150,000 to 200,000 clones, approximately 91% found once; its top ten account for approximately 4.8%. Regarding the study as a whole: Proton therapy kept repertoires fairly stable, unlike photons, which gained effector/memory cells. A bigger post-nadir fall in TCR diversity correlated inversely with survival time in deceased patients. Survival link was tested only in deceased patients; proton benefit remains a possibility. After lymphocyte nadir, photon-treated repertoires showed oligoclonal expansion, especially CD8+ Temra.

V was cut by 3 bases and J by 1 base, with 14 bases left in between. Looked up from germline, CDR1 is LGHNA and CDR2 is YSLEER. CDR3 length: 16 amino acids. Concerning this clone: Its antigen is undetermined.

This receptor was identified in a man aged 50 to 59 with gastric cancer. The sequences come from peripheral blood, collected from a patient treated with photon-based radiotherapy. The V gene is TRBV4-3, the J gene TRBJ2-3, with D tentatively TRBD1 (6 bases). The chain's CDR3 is CASSQDFRGGTDTQYF. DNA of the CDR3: TGCGCCAGCAGCCAGGACTTCAGGGGAGGCACAGATACGCAGTATTTT.